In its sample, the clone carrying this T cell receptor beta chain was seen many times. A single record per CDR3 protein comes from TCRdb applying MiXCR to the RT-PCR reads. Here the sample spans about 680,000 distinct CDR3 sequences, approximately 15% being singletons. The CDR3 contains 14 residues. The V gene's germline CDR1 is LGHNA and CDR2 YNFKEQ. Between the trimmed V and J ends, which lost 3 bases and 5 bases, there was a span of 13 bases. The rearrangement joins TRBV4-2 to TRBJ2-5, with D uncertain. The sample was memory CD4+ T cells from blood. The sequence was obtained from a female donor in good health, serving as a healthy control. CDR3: CASSHPHNPETQYF. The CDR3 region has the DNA TGTGCCAGCAGCCACCCCCACAACCCGGAGACCCAGTACTTC.